A selection of T cell receptor beta chains follows, all from one sample in a study of blood T cell repertoires in COVID-19. Some clones are missing from TCRdb's copy, which holds only in-frame ones; the method was immunoSEQ multiplex PCR. The table has under 150,000 clones, 85% to 90% seen once. The sequencing sample was made of peripheral blood. These receptors all come from a man aged 45-60 years with active or convalescent COVID-19. The CDR3 runs from the conserved cysteine through the conserved F or W. A D gene is named only where the DNA matches it firmly. For some rows the clone size is stated as once, few or many, or as a class when expanded; others skip it.

clone size	V gene	D gene	J gene	CDR3 protein	CDR3 DNA
-	TRBV24-1	-	TRBJ1-3	CATSDFAGRSLNF	TGTGCCACCAGTGATTTCGCAGGGCGTTCGCTAAATTTT
-	TRBV4-1	-	TRBJ1-1	CASSPTRVVRRNTEAFF	TGCGCCAGCAGCCCGACCAGAGTGGTCCGGAGGAACACTGAAGCTTTCTTT
-	TRBV9	-	TRBJ2-3	CASSVFGSTDTQYF	TGTGCCAGCAGCGTATTTGGCAGCACAGATACGCAGTATTTT
-	TRBV5-4	TRBD2	TRBJ2-3	CASSLQGLAGGRLSTDTQYF	TGTGCCAGCAGCCTGCAGGGACTAGCGGGAGGGAGACTTTCCACAGATACGCAGTATTTT
-	TRBV29-1	-	TRBJ2-7	CSVRDKEYEQYF	TGCAGCGTTCGGGACAAGGAGTACGAGCAGTACTTC
-	TRBV4-3	TRBD1	TRBJ2-7	CASSVTGGAWHEQYF	TGCGCCAGCAGCGTAACAGGGGGCGCATGGCACGAGCAGTACTTC
-	TRBV18	TRBD2	TRBJ2-1	CASSPQAPSGSGDEQFF	TGTGCCAGCTCACCACAAGCCCCTAGCGGGAGTGGGGATGAGCAGTTCTTC
-	TRBV11-1	TRBD1	TRBJ1-6	CASSHPGQGALHF	TGTGCCAGCAGCCACCCGGGACAGGGGGCCCTCCACTTT
-	TRBV7-2	TRBD2	TRBJ2-1	CASSFTAAGAYNEQFF	TGTGCCAGCAGCTTTACAGCGGCGGGAGCCTACAATGAGCAGTTCTTC
-	TRBV6-5	-	TRBJ1-2	CASSTGSSYGYTF	TGTGCCAGCAGTACGGGAAGCTCCTATGGCTACACCTTC
-	TRBV15	TRBD1	TRBJ2-4	CATSLDRDKNIQYF	TGTGCCACCAGCTTGGACAGGGACAAAAACATTCAGTACTTC
once	TRBV24-1	TRBD1	TRBJ2-6	CATSDPQGADGANVLTF	TGTGCCACCAGTGATCCACAGGGGGCGGACGGGGCCAACGTCCTGACTTTC
-	TRBV24-1	-	TRBJ2-3	CATSDPRGTDTQYF	TGTGCCACCAGTGATCCCCGGGGGACAGATACGCAGTATTTT
few	TRBV2	TRBD2	TRBJ2-1	CASSEAGGVANEQFF	TGTGCCAGCAGTGAAGCGGGAGGGGTGGCCAATGAGCAGTTCTTC
-	TRBV27	-	TRBJ2-1	CASSLWAPYNEQFF	TGTGCCAGCAGTTTATGGGCTCCCTACAATGAGCAGTTCTTC
-	TRBV7-8	TRBD1	TRBJ2-2	CASSLANRGANTGELFF	TGTGCCAGCAGCTTAGCCAACAGGGGCGCGAACACCGGGGAGCTGTTTTTT